The T cell receptor (beta chain) under discussion was sequenced for a study of blood T cell repertoires in COVID-19. Overall study context: Sites across the United States, Italy and Spain contributed samples from acute and convalescent COVID-19. T cells, B-cell-depleted T cells, or PBMCs supplied cDNA or gDNA.

In the original processing: Quantification of nucleated cells was approximated via reference gene primer amplification. TCRdb's table, derived via immunoSEQ multiplex PCR, lists solely in-frame clones and lacks some. The D gene and trimming were derived from the DNA, and the V and J assignments and clone size from that table. Of around 100,000 clones in the sample, about 75% were seen once. V dropped 6 bases and J dropped 2 bases, with 10 bases sitting between them. Germline lookup yields CDR1 SGHVS and CDR2 FQNEAQ. The CDR3 extends over 13 amino acids. The sequencing input was peripheral blood. The sequence was collected from a man older than 75 with acute or convalescent COVID-19. V and J are TRBV7-8 and TRBJ2-5, with D possibly being TRBD1 (6 bases). The CDR3 DNA reads TGTGCCAGCAGTCACAGGGAGCAAGAGACCCAGTACTTC. Its translation: CASSHREQETQYF.